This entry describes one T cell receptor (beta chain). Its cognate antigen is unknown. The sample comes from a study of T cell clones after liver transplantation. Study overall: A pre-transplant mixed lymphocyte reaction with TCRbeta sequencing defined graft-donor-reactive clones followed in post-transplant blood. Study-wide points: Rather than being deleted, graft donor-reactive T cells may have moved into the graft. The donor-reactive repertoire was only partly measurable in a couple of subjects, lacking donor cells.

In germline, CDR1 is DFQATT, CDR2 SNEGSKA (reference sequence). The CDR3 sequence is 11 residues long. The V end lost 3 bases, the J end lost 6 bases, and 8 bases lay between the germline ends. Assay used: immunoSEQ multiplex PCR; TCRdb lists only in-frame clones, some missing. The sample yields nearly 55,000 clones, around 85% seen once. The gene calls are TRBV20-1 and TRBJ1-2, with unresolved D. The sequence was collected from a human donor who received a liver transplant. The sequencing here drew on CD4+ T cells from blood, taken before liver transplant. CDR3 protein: CSASTENGYTF. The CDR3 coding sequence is TGCAGTGCTAGTACAGAGAATGGCTACACCTTC.